A single sample gave rise to the 21 T cell receptor beta chains below, sequenced in a study of T cell clonotyping in hematopoietic cell transplantation. Generated by immunoSEQ multiplex PCR, the TCRdb table keeps only in-frame clones and is missing some. The sample consists of nearly 70,000 clones, about 93% of them appearing once. The sequenced sample consisted of peripheral blood mononuclear cells. The receptor set was obtained from a man aged 50 or older in good health. Some clones in this sample may be carry-over from other donors' samples.

This clone occurred once. V gene TRBV30 combines with J gene TRBJ2-6; D possibly corresponds to TRBD2 (5 bases). Trimming removed 1 base from V and 2 bases from J, with 15 bases in between. From germline, CDR1 is GTSNPN and CDR2 SVGIG (reference sequence). This CDR3 is built from 17 residues. CDR3 nucleotides: TGTGCCTGGAGTGAAACGGAGGTGGATCCTGGGGCCAACGTCCTGACTTTC. This encodes CAWSETEVDPGANVLTF.

Here the CDR3 DNA reads TGTGCCAGCGGGTCAACAGGCAACGAGCAGTACTTC. This encodes CASGSTGNEQYF. The chain employs TRBV27 and TRBJ2-7, with D possibly TRBD1 on 5 matching bases. Trimming removed 8 bases at V and 5 bases at J, with 13 bases between. Looked up from germline, CDR1 is MNHEY and CDR2 is SMNVEV (reference sequence). This CDR3 region has 12 residues.

The chain has TRBV25-1 and TRBJ1-6, with TRBD1 matching over 7 bases. The CDR3 runs 14 residues. The germline V gene has CDR1 MGHDK and CDR2 SYGVNS. The V and J ends lost 6 bases and 13 bases, in that order; junction bases with no gene match: 12. The CDR3 bases are TGTGCCAGCAGGGGGGTAGGGGGCAGTTCGCCCCTCCACTTT. This sequence encodes CASRGVGGSSPLHF.

The V call is TRBV6-5, the J call TRBJ1-1; D not resolved. Germline V gene lookup returns CDR1 MNHEY and CDR2 SVGAGI. The CDR3 runs 16 residues. V gave up 4 bases and J gave up 2 bases, with 17 bases separating them. The CDR3 protein is CASSLVFSLSNTEAFF. In DNA, the CDR3 is TGTGCCAGCAGTTTGGTCTTCTCACTTTCAAACACTGAAGCTTTCTTT.

The V call is TRBV4-3, the J call TRBJ2-3, with D hard to call. Germline values: CDR1 LGHNA, CDR2 YSLEER. The V and J ends lost 0 bases and 6 bases respectively, with 13 bases between them. The length of the CDR3 is 15 residues. For the CDR3, the DNA is TGCGCCAGCAGCCAAGATGGACGGGCTGAGGATACGCAGTATTTT. Its protein is CASSQDGRAEDTQYF.

This chain connects TRBV5-1 to TRBJ1-2; no clear D gene. The CDR3 totals 14 residues. Trimming pared 0 bases from V and 2 bases from J, leaving 8 bases between. Per the germline V gene, CDR1 is SGHRS and CDR2 is YFSETQ. The DNA of the CDR3 is TGCGCCAGCAGCTTGGCGGCAGAGAACTATGGCTACACCTTC. Its translation: CASSLAAENYGYTF.

V and J are TRBV10-3 and TRBJ2-7; D may be TRBD2 (7 bases). The germline CDR1 and CDR2 sequences are ENHRY and SYGVKD. This CDR3 has 15 amino acids. Trimming shortened V by 4 bases and J by 0 bases, and 13 bases separated the two germline ends. The CDR3 sequence: CAISGGGSRSYEQYF. The CDR3, as DNA: TGTGCCATCAGTGGCGGGGGCAGCCGCTCCTACGAGCAGTACTTC.

This clone is a singleton in its sample. The chain joins TRBV29-1 to TRBJ2-5; the match to TRBD1 covers 10 bases. Germline V gives CDR1 SQVTM, CDR2 ANQGSEA. Germline trimming cut 0 bases from V and 2 bases from J; bases unmatched to any gene: 3. The length of the CDR3 is 15 residues. The CDR3 coding sequence is TGCAGCGTTGAAGATCTGGGACAGGGGCAAGAGACCCAGTACTTC. As protein: CSVEDLGQGQETQYF.

The gene calls are TRBV28 and TRBJ1-2, with 7 bases identical to TRBD1. The germline gives CDR1 MDHEN, CDR2 SYDVKM. J was trimmed by 8 bases and V by 5 bases; bases with no gene match: 14. This CDR3 contains 15 residues. In DNA form, the CDR3 reads TGTGCCAGCAGTCTCCCTACAGGGGAAGCCCCCGGCTACACCTTC. It is translated as CASSLPTGEAPGYTF.

The J gene is TRBJ2-5, the V gene TRBV20-1; D is unclear. CDR1 is DFQATT, CDR2 SNEGSKA, per germline (reference sequence). This CDR3 comprises 11 residues. Deletions cut 2 bases from V and 4 bases from J, with 5 bases between. The CDR3 DNA reads as TGCAGTGCTAGAATGTCAGAGACCCAGTACTTC. Translating gives CSARMSETQYF.

The rearrangement links TRBV7-3 to TRBJ2-7, with D maybe TRBD1 (5 bases). The CDR3 extends over 13 amino acids. The germline CDR1 and CDR2 sequences are SGHTA and FQGTGA. The V gene lost 1 base and the J gene lost 7 bases, with 11 bases spanning the gap. CDR3 sequence: CASSLNRLGEQYF. Written as DNA, the CDR3 is TGTGCCAGCAGCTTAAACAGGTTGGGTGAGCAGTACTTC. Complete variable domain (other parts from reference TRBV7-3 and TRBJ2-7): GAGVSQTPSNKVTEKGKYVELRCDPISGHTALYWYRQSLGQGPEFLIYFQGTGAADDSGLPNDRFFAVRPEGSVSTLKIQRTERGDSAVYLCASSLNRLGEQYFGPGTRLTVT.

V is TRBV29-1 and J is TRBJ1-2, with D perhaps matching TRBD1 (6 bases). The CDR3 is made up of 11 amino acids. Trimming pared 3 bases from V and 8 bases from J, leaving 10 bases between. The germline gives CDR1 SQVTM, CDR2 ANQGSEA. The DNA of the CDR3 is TGCAGCGTTGACAGGGGAGAGGGCTACACCTTC. Translated, it gives CSVDRGEGYTF.

The chain uses TRBV5-1 and TRBJ2-7; 9 bases fit TRBD2. J lost 2 bases, V lost 3 bases, and 3 bases had no gene match. Germline V lookup: CDR1 SGHRS, CDR2 YFSETQ. This CDR3 spans 14 amino acids. The CDR3 bases are TGCGCCAGCAGCTGGGGGACTAGCACCTACGAGCAGTACTTC. The encoded protein is CASSWGTSTYEQYF.

The chain uses TRBV6-5 and TRBJ2-2; maybe TRBD1 (5 bases). CDR3 length: 13 amino acids. CDR1 is MNHEY and CDR2 is SVGAGI in the germline V gene. Trimming stripped 5 bases from V and 6 bases from J, with 10 bases between. The DNA for the CDR3 is TGTGCCAGCAGTCTCGGACATTCCGGGGAGCTGTTTTTT. Protein sequence: CASSLGHSGELFF.

The chain links TRBV5-1 to TRBJ2-3, with D perhaps matching TRBD1 (6 bases). CDR1 SGHRS and CDR2 YFSETQ come from the germline V gene. V was clipped by 1 base and J by 3 bases, with 9 bases between them. The CDR3 is made up of 14 amino acids. The CDR3 region is CASSLPGQTDTQYF. The CDR3 DNA is TGCGCCAGCAGCTTGCCGGGACAAACAGATACGCAGTATTTT.

The rearrangement joins TRBV6-5 to TRBJ2-7; D is uncertain. This CDR3 has 15 amino acids. The germline CDR1 and CDR2 sequences are MNHEY and SVGAGI. Between the trimmed V and J ends, which lost 4 bases and 4 bases, there was a span of 17 bases. The CDR3, as DNA: TGTGCCAGCAGTTTTACGGCCCTCAAGGGTTACGAGCAGTACTTC. Protein sequence: CASSFTALKGYEQYF.

CDR3 nucleotides: TGCGCCAGCAGCGTACAGACCTCTAATGAAAAACTGTTTTTT. This encodes CASSVQTSNEKLFF. The chain has TRBV5-1 and TRBJ1-4; D remains ambiguous. V lost 4 bases and J 3 bases, leaving 10 bases between the germline ends. The CDR3 spans 14 residues. CDR1 is SGHRS, CDR2 YFSETQ, per germline.

This clone appeared a single time. This chain uses TRBV5-1 with TRBJ2-7, with D possibly being TRBD1 (6 bases). Trimming cost V 3 bases and J 6 bases, with 10 bases left between them. Germline V gene sequence: CDR1 SGHRS, CDR2 YFSETQ. The CDR3 is made up of 12 amino acids. The CDR3: CASSWRGGEQYF. As DNA, the CDR3 is TGCGCCAGCAGCTGGAGAGGGGGCGAGCAGTACTTC.

The V gene is TRBV4-2, the J gene TRBJ2-2, with 7 bases fitting TRBD2. The V gene end was trimmed by 4 bases and the J gene end by 0 bases; junction bases not matched to a gene: 8. Germline assignment: CDR1 LGHNA and CDR2 YNFKEQ. This CDR3 region has 17 residues. DNA of the CDR3: TGTGCCAGCAGCCGGGAGGGCCATAGATCGAACACCGGGGAGCTGTTTTTT. Its protein product is CASSREGHRSNTGELFF.

This clone was detected once. The chain uses TRBV28 and TRBJ1-2, with D unclear. V lost 6 bases, J lost 8 bases, and 22 bases lay in between. Germline V gene sequence: CDR1 MDHEN, CDR2 SYDVKM. The CDR3 spans 15 residues. The CDR3 bases are TGTGCCAGCAGACGTCCGACCTCGAACCCTATCGGCTACACCTTC. This gives the protein CASRRPTSNPIGYTF.

The CDR3 region has the DNA TGTGCCAGCAGCTTAGTCCCCCAGACCTACGAGCAGTACTTC. Translated: CASSLVPQTYEQYF. The chain employs TRBV11-2 and TRBJ2-7; D remains ambiguous. Trimming stripped 1 base from V and 2 bases from J, with 9 bases between. This CDR3 comprises 14 residues. Germline V gene data show CDR1 as SGHAT and CDR2 as FQNNGV.